The next 27 T cell receptor beta chains were all read from a single sample in a study of PD-L1 blockade in urothelial cancer. The table came from immunoSEQ multiplex PCR; TCRdb's copy has only in-frame clones and leaves some out. The table has 70,000 to 90,000 clones, roughly 80% seen once. The sequences come from PBMCs, collected around atezolizumab (anti-PD-L1) treatment. The receptor set was obtained from a man in his 70s with urothelial cancer.

The genes are TRBV6-6 and TRBJ1-2; a weak D match, TRBD1 (6 bases). V lost 0 bases to trimming and J lost 7 bases, with 12 bases between them. This CDR3 is built from 14 residues. Looked up from germline, CDR1 is MNHNY and CDR2 is SVGAGI (reference sequence). CDR3 coding DNA: TGTGCCAGCAGTTACTCCGGACAGAAGAGTGGCTACACCTTC. This translates into CASSYSGQKSGYTF.

This clone occurred once. The chain carries TRBV4-2 and TRBJ2-3, with D perhaps matching TRBD2 (6 bases). Looked up from germline, CDR1 is LGHNA and CDR2 is YNFKEQ. This CDR3 region has 19 residues. V was shortened by 0 bases and J by 6 bases, with 25 bases between the two germline ends. The CDR3 sequence is CASSQEVGVQRVVQDTQYF. As DNA, the CDR3 is TGTGCCAGCAGCCAAGAGGTCGGTGTCCAGCGGGTTGTGCAGGATACGCAGTATTTT.

The rearrangement uses TRBV25-1 and TRBJ2-5; 12 positions match TRBD1. The CDR3 consists of 18 residues. Germline CDR1 MGHDK, CDR2 SYGVNS. V shed 3 bases, J shed 4 bases, and the junction held 12 bases outside the gene matches. Written as DNA, the CDR3 is TGTGCCAGCAGTGATAAGGGGACAGGGGGCCTAGCTGGAGAGACCCAGTACTTC. Translated, it gives CASSDKGTGGLAGETQYF.

The chain's CDR3 is CASSILTGGASEAFF. CDR3 nucleotides: TGTGCCAGTAGTATACTGACAGGTGGGGCATCTGAAGCTTTCTTT. The chain carries TRBV19 and TRBJ1-1; tentative D call: TRBD1 (6 bases). Germline-derived CDR1 and CDR2 are LNHDA and SQIVND (reference sequence). This CDR3 is 15 amino acids long. V lost 2 bases and J lost 6, with 16 bases in between. Combining the CDR3 with reference TRBV19 and TRBJ1-1 gives the whole variable domain DGGITQSPKYLFRKEGQNVTLSCEQNLNHDAMYWYRQDPGQGLRLIYYSQIVNDFQKGDIAEGYSVSREKKESFPLTVTSAQKNPTAFYLCASSILTGGASEAFFGQGTRLTVV.

The rearrangement joins TRBV5-1 to TRBJ2-1; a weak D match, TRBD1 (5 bases). Trimming shortened V by 0 bases and J by 2 bases, and 9 bases separated the two germline ends. CDR3 size: 15 residues. CDR1 and CDR2 from the germline V gene are SGHRS and YFSETQ. The CDR3 region is CASSLERGPYNEQFF. CDR3 bases: TGCGCCAGCAGCTTGGAAAGGGGCCCCTACAATGAGCAGTTCTTC. The variable domain in full, with the rest retrieved from reference TRBV5-1 and TRBJ2-1, is KAGVTQTPRYLIKTRGQQVTLSCSPISGHRSVSWYQQTPGQGLQFLFEYFSETQRNKGNFPGRFSGRQFSNSRSEMNVSTLELGDSALYLCASSLERGPYNEQFFGPGTRLTVL.

The chain employs TRBV19 and TRBJ1-1, with D hard to call. Trimming took off 3 bases at V and 0 bases at J, with 5 bases between the two ends. The CDR3 has 13 residues. The germline V gene encodes CDR1 LNHDA and CDR2 SQIVND (reference sequence). The CDR3, as DNA: TGTGCCAGTAGTATTCAGGTGAACACTGAAGCTTTCTTT. Its translation: CASSIQVNTEAFF.

The rearrangement joins TRBV19 to TRBJ1-4, with 7 nucleotides matching TRBD1. The germline gives CDR1 LNHDA, CDR2 SQIVND (reference sequence). The CDR3 covers 14 residues. The V segment lost 3 bases and the J segment 11 bases; nucleotides outside the gene matches: 9. CDR3 DNA: TGTGCCAGTAGTATTACGACGGGACAGATGAAACTGTTTTTT. Residues: CASSITTGQMKLFF.

The gene calls are TRBV11-2 and TRBJ1-1; a weak D match, TRBD1 (5 bases). The CDR3 loop spans 15 amino acids. CDR1 and CDR2 (germline): SGHAT, FQNNGV. The V end lost 3 bases, the J end lost 3 bases, and 14 bases lay between the germline ends. The DNA for the CDR3 is TGTGCCAGCAGCTTTTGGGCCAGGGTGGACACTGAAGCTTTCTTT. As protein: CASSFWARVDTEAFF. The whole variable domain, remainder taken from reference TRBV11-2 and TRBJ1-1, is EAGVAQSPRYKIIEKRQSVAFWCNPISGHATLYWYQQILGQGPKLLIQFQNNGVVDDSQLPKDRFSAERLKGVDSTLKIQPAKLEDSAVYLCASSFWARVDTEAFFGQGTRLTVV.

The chain combines TRBV7-9 with TRBJ1-2, with D uncertain. Trimming left V 3 bases short and J 4 bases short, with 6 bases between. The CDR3 totals 12 residues. Germline loops: CDR1 SEHNR, CDR2 FQNEAQ (reference sequence). This chain's CDR3 is CASSLELYGYTF. DNA for the CDR3: TGTGCCAGCAGCTTGGAGCTCTATGGCTACACCTTC. The variable domain in full, completed from reference TRBV7-9 and TRBJ1-2, reads DTGVSQNPRHKITKRGQNVTFRCDPISEHNRLYWYRQTLGQGPEFLTYFQNEAQLEKSRLLSDRFSAERPKGSFSTLEIQRTEQGDSAMYLCASSLELYGYTFGSGTRLTVV.

The chain carries TRBV14 and TRBJ2-5; D is possibly TRBD2 (6 bases). Germline loops: CDR1 SGHDN, CDR2 FVKESK. Trimming removed 1 base from V and 4 bases from J, with 19 bases in between. The CDR3 is 17 amino acids. CDR3 loop: CASSQVPRGLTRETQYF. CDR3 bases: TGTGCCAGCAGCCAAGTGCCACGGGGGTTGACCCGAGAGACCCAGTACTTC.

V is TRBV7-2 and J is TRBJ1-1; TRBD1 agrees at 7 bases. Per germline, CDR1 SGHTA and CDR2 FQGNSA. Trimming removed 5 bases from V and 3 bases from J; junction bases left unmatched: 6. CDR3 length equals 14 residues. The CDR3 is CASSKGQVDTEAFF. The CDR3, as DNA: TGTGCCAGCAGCAAAGGACAGGTCGACACTGAAGCTTTCTTT.

The V call is TRBV23-1, the J call TRBJ2-3; 7 bases are shared with TRBD2. TRBV23-1 is classed as an ORF, of uncertain function. J lost 2 bases, V lost 8 bases, and 16 bases had no gene match. The length of the CDR3 is 17 residues. CDR3 loop: CASRRGGLSSSTDTQYF. CDR3 DNA sequence: TGCGCCAGCCGTCGCGGGGGTCTTTCTTCGTCCACAGATACGCAGTATTTT.

This clone occurred a few times. The chain couples TRBV19 to TRBJ1-5, with TRBD1 as a possible D gene (6 bases). CDR3 size: 14 residues. Germline V lookup: CDR1 LNHDA, CDR2 SQIVND (reference sequence). Trimming left V 6 bases short and J 0 bases short, with 9 bases between. The CDR3, as DNA: TGTGCCAGTAGAAGGACAGTTAGCAATCAGCCCCAGCATTTT. Its translation is CASRRTVSNQPQHF.

The chain combines TRBV7-2 with TRBJ2-7; D gene ambiguous. This CDR3 spans 13 amino acids. CDR1 and CDR2 (germline): SGHTA, FQGNSA. Trimming removed 6 bases from V and 2 bases from J, with 11 bases in between. The CDR3 loop is CASRRPDTYEQYF. Written as DNA, the CDR3 is TGTGCCAGCAGGCGGCCAGATACCTACGAGCAGTACTTC.

This chain connects TRBV7-8 to TRBJ1-5; 7 nucleotides match TRBD1. This CDR3 spans 16 amino acids. Trimming took 2 bases from V and 1 from J; bases not matched to a gene: 5. Germline V lookup: CDR1 SGHVS, CDR2 FQNEAQ. CDR3 region: CASSLMAGGSNQPQHF. CDR3 in DNA: TGTGCCAGCAGCTTAATGGCAGGGGGAAGCAATCAGCCCCAGCATTTT.

This sequence joins TRBV5-1 and TRBJ2-1; 8 bases agree with TRBD2. The CDR3 covers 15 residues. V was clipped by 1 base and J by 10 bases; unmatched bases: 10. The germline V gene has CDR1 SGHRS and CDR2 YFSETQ. For the CDR3, the DNA is TGCGCCAGCAGCTTGCCGCGGGAGGCCCCTAGGGAGCAGTTCTTC. It is translated as CASSLPREAPREQFF. Full variable domain (outside the CDR3, taken from reference TRBV5-1 and TRBJ2-1): KAGVTQTPRYLIKTRGQQVTLSCSPISGHRSVSWYQQTPGQGLQFLFEYFSETQRNKGNFPGRFSGRQFSNSRSEMNVSTLELGDSALYLCASSLPREAPREQFFGPGTRLTVL.

The chain combines TRBV7-2 with TRBJ1-4; 12 bases agree with TRBD1. Trimming removed 4 bases from V and 8 bases from J; junction bases left unmatched: 8. Germline CDR1 is SGHTA and CDR2 is FQGNSA. The CDR3 loop spans 16 amino acids. The CDR3 DNA is TGTGCCAGCAGCTCGGGACAGGGGGCGCGCGTAGAAAAACTGTTTTTT. It yields the protein CASSSGQGARVEKLFF.

The chain combines TRBV5-5 with TRBJ2-1; tentative D call: TRBD1 (5 bases). The CDR3 runs 16 residues. Trimming removed 6 bases from V and 0 bases from J, with 16 bases in between. Germline loops: CDR1 SGHKS, CDR2 YYEKEE (reference sequence). The CDR3 DNA reads TGTGCCAGCACCACCTTCCCAAGGGGCTCCTACAATGAGCAGTTCTTC. Residues: CASTTFPRGSYNEQFF.

The chain joins TRBV5-8 to TRBJ2-5; 12 bases line up with TRBD1. This CDR3 contains 15 residues. Trimming removed 4 bases from V and 4 bases from J; junction bases left unmatched: 5. From germline, CDR1 is SGHTS and CDR2 YDEGEE. This CDR3 is CASSLGTGGSETQYF. DNA of the CDR3: TGTGCCAGCAGCCTCGGGACAGGGGGCTCAGAGACCCAGTACTTC.

This clone came up once. CDR3 amino acids: CASSLQRIRLAAYNEQFF. The DNA of the CDR3 is TGTGCCAGCAGCCTGCAGAGAATAAGACTAGCGGCCTACAATGAGCAGTTCTTC. The chain couples TRBV7-9 to TRBJ2-1, with 9 bases lining up with TRBD2. CDR1 is SEHNR, CDR2 FQNEAQ, per germline (reference sequence). The CDR3 is made up of 18 amino acids. V dropped 5 bases and J dropped 2; count of bases not matched to a gene: 13. The full variable domain, rest sourced from reference TRBV7-9 and TRBJ2-1, is DTGVSQNPRHKITKRGQNVTFRCDPISEHNRLYWYRQTLGQGPEFLTYFQNEAQLEKSRLLSDRFSAERPKGSFSTLEIQRTEQGDSAMYLCASSLQRIRLAAYNEQFFGPGTRLTVL.

V usage is TRBV4-1 and J usage is TRBJ1-1, with D possibly TRBD1 on 6 matching bases. V gave up 2 bases and J gave up 7 bases, with 20 bases separating them. Germline V gene sequence: CDR1 MGHRA, CDR2 YSYEKL. The CDR3 has 16 residues. In nucleotides, the CDR3 is TGCGCCAGCAGCCAACTGACAGGTTTGGGGGGGATTGAAGCTTTCTTT. Amino acids: CASSQLTGLGGIEAFF.

Written as DNA, the CDR3 is TGTGCCACCAGCAGAGATCTGACAGGGGGGCATTCACCCCTCCACTTT. Its translation: CATSRDLTGGHSPLHF. The V call is TRBV15, the J call TRBJ1-6; 9 nucleotides align to TRBD1. CDR1 and CDR2 from the germline V gene are LNHNV and YYDKDF (reference sequence). V lost 0 bases to trimming and J lost 8 bases; unmatched junction nucleotides: 5. The CDR3 is 16 residues long. Full variable domain (remainder filled in from reference TRBV15 and TRBJ1-6): DAMVIQNPRYQVTQFGKPVTLSCSQTLNHNVMYWYQQKSSQAPKLLFHYYDKDFNNEADTPDNFQSRRPNTSFCFLDIRSPGLGDTAMYLCATSRDLTGGHSPLHFGNGTRLTVT.

The CDR3 protein is CASSPTPTGPYNEQFF. The CDR3 DNA follows: TGTGCCAGCAGCCCTACCCCGACAGGCCCCTACAATGAGCAGTTCTTC. The J gene is TRBJ2-1, the V gene TRBV14; weak D call: TRBD1 (6 bases). V lost 4 bases and J 2 bases, leaving 15 bases between the germline ends. This CDR3 has 16 amino acids. Germline loops: CDR1 SGHDN, CDR2 FVKESK.

This sequence joins TRBV7-9 and TRBJ2-1; 13 bases fit TRBD2. This CDR3 is built from 15 residues. V gave up 5 bases and J gave up 8 bases; unmatched junction bases: 6. Germline lookup yields CDR1 SEHNR and CDR2 FQNEAQ (reference sequence). The CDR3 DNA reads as TGTGCCAGCAGCCGACTAGCGGGGGGCAACGATGAGCAGTTCTTC. It encodes CASSRLAGGNDEQFF.

The rearrangement uses TRBV11-2 and TRBJ2-5, with TRBD1 as a possible D gene (6 bases). Trimming took 5 bases from V and 2 from J, leaving 9 bases between them. The CDR3 loop spans 13 amino acids. Germline V gene data show CDR1 as SGHAT and CDR2 as FQNNGV. The CDR3 DNA sequence: TGTGCCAGCAGCCGACAGGCGCAAGAGACCCAGTACTTC. Translating it yields CASSRQAQETQYF.

This clone came up once. The V and J genes are TRBV7-2 and TRBJ1-2; TRBD1 matches at 7 bases. Germline-derived CDR1 and CDR2 are SGHTA and FQGNSA. V gave up 0 bases and J gave up 4 bases; unmatched junction bases: 11. The CDR3 sequence is 17 residues long. Here the CDR3 DNA reads TGTGCCAGCAGCTTAGCAGGGGGCGCTTCGGCCGTCTATGGCTACACCTTC. It specifies CASSLAGGASAVYGYTF.

In its sample, this clone was seen many times. The gene calls are TRBV9 and TRBJ2-5, with TRBD2 identical over 11 bases. Germline V gives CDR1 SGDLS, CDR2 YYNGEE. This CDR3 contains 17 residues. J gave up 5 bases and V 2 bases, and 11 bases lay outside the gene matches. CDR3 DNA: TGTGCCAGCAGCGTCGGTACTAGCGGGGGAGGTAGGGAGACCCAGTACTTC. Its translation: CASSVGTSGGGRETQYF.